A single sample is the source of the 5 T cell receptor beta chains below, sequenced in a study of blood T cell repertoires in COVID-19. Measured with immunoSEQ multiplex PCR; TCRdb has only the in-frame clones, and not every one. The data hold 43,000 or so clones, with roughly 89% observed a single time. The sequenced sample consisted of peripheral blood. These receptors were collected from a man aged 60 to 69 with active COVID-19.

The V and J genes are TRBV18 and TRBJ1-1; 8 positions match TRBD1. Trimming took 4 bases from V and 1 from J; bases not matched to a gene: 2. The CDR3 extends over 14 amino acids. The germline V gene has CDR1 KGHSH and CDR2 LQKENI. DNA of the CDR3: TGTGCCAGCTCACGGACAGGGACGAACACTGAAGCTTTCTTT. It codes for CASSRTGTNTEAFF.

The chain is built from TRBV7-7 and TRBJ2-5; 9 nucleotides match TRBD1. CDR1 is SSHAT, CDR2 FNYEAQ, per germline (reference sequence). V gave up 1 base and J gave up 3 bases; unmatched junction bases: 3. The CDR3 extends over 15 amino acids. CDR3 DNA sequence: TGTGCCAGCAGCTTAGGCGGGACAGGGAAAGAGACCCAGTACTTC. Translating it yields CASSLGGTGKETQYF. The full variable domain, rest sourced from reference TRBV7-7 and TRBJ2-5, is GAGVSQSPRYKVTKRGQDVTLRCDPISSHATLYWYQQALGQGPEFLTYFNYEAQPDKSGLPSDRFSAERPEGSISTLTIQRTEQRDSAMYRCASSLGGTGKETQYFGPGTRLLVL.

V is TRBV2 and J is TRBJ2-5, with TRBD2 matching over 13 bases. V was clipped by 4 bases and J by 5 bases; unmatched bases: 1. The germline gives CDR1 SNHLY, CDR2 FYNNEI. This CDR3 contains 14 residues. CDR3 residues: CASSGTSGSETQYF. The CDR3 region has the DNA TGTGCCAGCAGTGGGACTAGCGGGAGCGAGACCCAGTACTTC.

The genes are TRBV20-1 and TRBJ1-2; TRBD1 matches 9 bases. Trimming removed 6 bases from V and 6 bases from J; junction bases left unmatched: 2. This CDR3 comprises 11 residues. CDR1 is DFQATT and CDR2 is SNEGSKA in the germline V gene (reference sequence). CDR3 in amino acids: CSARQGDGYTF. The CDR3 bases are TGCAGTGCCCGACAGGGGGATGGCTACACCTTC.

This rearrangement joins TRBV7-3 to TRBJ1-6; D gene unclear. Per germline, CDR1 SGHTA and CDR2 FQGTGA. Between the trimmed V and J ends, which lost 4 bases and 6 bases, there was a span of 13 bases. The CDR3 runs to 15 residues. CDR3 in amino acids: CASSSQAGPNSPLHF. CDR3 coding DNA: TGTGCCAGCAGCTCTCAGGCAGGTCCTAATTCACCCCTCCACTTT.